Following are 13 T cell receptor beta chains from one sample sequenced in a study of blood T cell repertoires in COVID-19. The table came from immunoSEQ multiplex PCR; TCRdb's copy has only in-frame clones and leaves some out. This table has under 95,000 clones, roughly 88% appearing once. The sample was peripheral blood. The receptors shown here come from a human donor in a cohort sampled during active COVID-19.

This chain uses TRBV11-3 with TRBJ2-1; 9 positions match TRBD2. Germline-derived CDR1 and CDR2 are SGHNT and YENEEA. Trimming took 1 base from V and 8 from J; bases not matched to a gene: 12. This CDR3 is built from 17 residues. CDR3 coding DNA: TGTGCCAGCAGCTTAGGGCTAGCGGGATCTTTGGGCGATGAGCAGTTCTTC. Amino acid sequence: CASSLGLAGSLGDEQFF.

The gene calls are TRBV18 and TRBJ2-4; 8 bases agree with TRBD2. Germline assignment: CDR1 KGHSH and CDR2 LQKENI. The CDR3 totals 14 residues. The trim removed 3 bases at V and 7 bases at J, leaving 5 bases unmatched. CDR3 coding DNA: TGTGCCAGCTCACCGTCGGGGGGGGAGAACATTCAGTACTTC. The encoded protein is CASSPSGGENIQYF.

This chain joins TRBV24-1 and TRBJ2-5; a possible D gene is TRBD1 (5 bases). This CDR3 region has 16 residues. The V gene's germline CDR1 is KGHDR and CDR2 SFDVKD. The V and J ends lost 5 bases and 1 base respectively, with 16 bases between them. CDR3 region: CATSGALGQAQETQYF. CDR3 DNA: TGTGCCACCAGTGGAGCCCTGGGGCAGGCCCAAGAGACCCAGTACTTC.

The chain has TRBV19 and TRBJ2-3; TRBD1 matches at 7 bases. Trimming removed 4 bases from V and 3 bases from J; junction bases left unmatched: 4. The CDR3 runs 14 residues. Per germline, CDR1 LNHDA and CDR2 SQIVND (reference sequence). CDR3 protein: CASSKGQLTDTQYF. The CDR3 DNA reads as TGTGCCAGTAGTAAGGGACAGTTGACAGATACGCAGTATTTT.

The rearrangement uses TRBV5-5 and TRBJ2-7; D is perhaps TRBD2 (5 bases). The CDR3 covers 14 residues. Trimming removed 4 bases from V and 3 bases from J, with 14 bases in between. Germline CDR1 SGHKS, CDR2 YYEKEE (reference sequence). CDR3 protein: CASSLVPGNYEQYF. As DNA, the CDR3 is TGTGCCAGCAGCCTAGTTCCGGGGAACTACGAGCAGTACTTC. The full variable domain, completed using reference TRBV5-5 and TRBJ2-7, is DAGVTQSPTHLIKTRGQQVTLRCSPISGHKSVSWYQQVLGQGPQFIFQYYEKEERGRGNFPDRFSARQFPNYSSELNVNALLLGDSALYLCASSLVPGNYEQYFGPGTRLTVT.

This chain joins TRBV5-8 and TRBJ2-1; TRBD2 aligns across 7 bases. The CDR3 runs to 15 residues. Germline CDR1 reads SGHTS; CDR2 reads YDEGEE. Trimming cost V 5 bases and J 9 bases; bases outside gene matches: 14. CDR3 sequence: CASRGGLAVRTEQFF. CDR3 DNA: TGTGCCAGCAGGGGTGGGCTAGCGGTTAGAACTGAGCAGTTCTTC. The entire variable domain, with the rest obtained from reference TRBV5-8 and TRBJ2-1, is as follows: EAGVTQSPTHLIKTRGQQATLRCSPISGHTSVYWYQQALGLGLQFLLWYDEGEERNRGNFPPRFSGRQFPNYSSELNVNALELEDSALYLCASRGGLAVRTEQFFGPGTRLTVL.

The CDR3 loop reads CASSWQGGPDEQYF. In nucleotides, the CDR3 is TGCGCCAGCAGCTGGCAGGGGGGTCCGGACGAGCAGTACTTC. The chain couples TRBV5-1 to TRBJ2-7; D is perhaps TRBD1 (7 bases). Trimming removed 3 bases at V and 5 bases at J, with 15 bases between. Germline V lookup: CDR1 SGHRS, CDR2 YFSETQ. CDR3 length: 14 residues.

The chain carries TRBV27 and TRBJ2-2; D call uncertain. Per germline, CDR1 MNHEY and CDR2 SMNVEV (reference sequence). V dropped 8 bases and J dropped 4 bases, with 11 bases sitting between them. The length of the CDR3 is 13 residues. The CDR3: CASGLQFTGELFF. The CDR3 DNA reads TGTGCCAGCGGGCTTCAGTTCACCGGGGAGCTGTTTTTT.

The chain recombines TRBV19 with TRBJ2-5; maybe TRBD2 (5 bases). Trimming stripped 6 bases from V and 5 bases from J, with 13 bases between. CDR1 is LNHDA and CDR2 is SQIVND in the germline V gene (reference sequence). This CDR3 comprises 13 residues. As DNA, the CDR3 is TGTGCCAGTAGCCCACGGGGATACGAGACCCAGTACTTC. Residues: CASSPRGYETQYF. The whole variable domain, remainder taken from reference TRBV19 and TRBJ2-5, is DGGITQSPKYLFRKEGQNVTLSCEQNLNHDAMYWYRQDPGQGLRLIYYSQIVNDFQKGDIAEGYSVSREKKESFPLTVTSAQKNPTAFYLCASSPRGYETQYFGPGTRLLVL.

The chain recombines TRBV2 with TRBJ2-3; D is possibly TRBD2 (6 bases). The CDR3 totals 13 residues. Germline-derived CDR1 and CDR2 are SNHLY and FYNNEI. Trimming took off 7 bases at V and 6 bases at J, with 14 bases between the two ends. CDR3 coding DNA: TGTGCCAGCACGACTGGGACTTGGGATACGCAGTATTTT. It translates to CASTTGTWDTQYF.

The CDR3 reads CASSASGNEQFF. The DNA of the CDR3 is TGTGCCAGTAGCGCTAGCGGCAATGAGCAGTTCTTC. The V gene is TRBV19, the J gene TRBJ2-1, with 7 bases identical to TRBD2. The CDR3 covers 12 residues. The trim removed 6 bases at V and 6 bases at J, leaving 2 bases unmatched. Looked up from germline, CDR1 is LNHDA and CDR2 is SQIVND (reference sequence).

The gene calls are TRBV19 and TRBJ1-6; no firm D call. Germline assignment: CDR1 LNHDA and CDR2 SQIVND (reference sequence). The CDR3 loop spans 13 amino acids. The germline V and J ends were trimmed by 3 bases and 14 bases, with 14 bases remaining between them. The CDR3 spells CASSITPSIALHF. The CDR3 coding sequence is TGTGCCAGTAGTATTACCCCATCTATCGCCCTCCACTTT.

The chain uses TRBV18 and TRBJ2-7, with 12 bases identical to TRBD2. Germline lookup yields CDR1 KGHSH and CDR2 LQKENI. V was clipped by 3 bases and J by 6 bases; unmatched bases: 6. This CDR3 is built from 15 residues. The CDR3 DNA follows: TGTGCCAGCTCACCCCCTAGCGGGGGGGCCTTCGAGCAGTACTTC. Translating it yields CASSPPSGGAFEQYF. Full variable domain (missing parts from reference TRBV18 and TRBJ2-7): NAGVMQNPRHLVRRRGQEARLRCSPMKGHSHVYWYRQLPEEGLKFMVYLQKENIIDESGMPKERFSAEFPKEGPSILRIQQVVRGDSAAYFCASSPPSGGAFEQYFGPGTRLTVT.